Listed here are 24 T cell receptor beta chains from one sample, sequenced in a study of shared clonotypes between healthy human individuals. Assay used: immunoSEQ multiplex PCR; TCRdb lists only in-frame clones, some missing. This sample yields 1.6 million or so clones, of which about 96% are seen a single time; 0.95% to 1.5% belongs to the top ten. Sequencing was carried out using naive CD4+ T cells sorted from blood. Subset reported: CD45RA+ positively selected. These receptors all stem from a man aged 30 to 39 in good health.

The chain couples TRBV5-1 to TRBJ2-7, with 10 bases matching TRBD1. This CDR3 is built from 16 residues. CDR1 and CDR2 (germline): SGHRS, YFSETQ. V gave up 4 bases and J gave up 5 bases; unmatched junction bases: 12. CDR3 sequence reads: CASSGNPGQGTNEQYF. CDR3 DNA: TGCGCCAGCAGCGGCAATCCGGGACAGGGGACAAACGAGCAGTACTTC.

The gene calls are TRBV19 and TRBJ1-1; D unclear. Trimming shortened V by 5 bases and J by 7 bases, and 20 bases separated the two germline ends. Per the germline V gene, CDR1 is LNHDA and CDR2 is SQIVND (reference sequence). There are 15 residues in the CDR3. The CDR3 sequence is CASSPVRLGPDEAFF. Written as DNA, the CDR3 is TGTGCCAGTAGTCCCGTTAGGTTAGGACCCGATGAAGCTTTCTTT.

The chain has TRBV30 and TRBJ2-2; D is unclear. The CDR3 consists of 14 residues. V lost 4 bases and J 6 bases, leaving 15 bases between the germline ends. CDR1 and CDR2 (germline): GTSNPN, SVGIG (reference sequence). CDR3 amino acids: CAWNLLDMAGELFF. CDR3 nucleotide sequence: TGTGCCTGGAATCTCCTAGATATGGCCGGGGAGCTGTTTTTT.

V gene TRBV5-1 combines with J gene TRBJ2-1; D is possibly TRBD2 (6 bases). Germline CDR1 reads SGHRS; CDR2 reads YFSETQ. The ends were cut back, 1 base at V and 6 bases at J, with 11 bases in the middle. This CDR3 comprises 14 residues. CDR3 DNA sequence: TGCGCCAGCAGCTTGTTTGCGGGAAGCAATGAGCAGTTCTTC. This encodes CASSLFAGSNEQFF. Full variable domain (remainder filled in from reference TRBV5-1 and TRBJ2-1): KAGVTQTPRYLIKTRGQQVTLSCSPISGHRSVSWYQQTPGQGLQFLFEYFSETQRNKGNFPGRFSGRQFSNSRSEMNVSTLELGDSALYLCASSLFAGSNEQFFGPGTRLTVL.

The rearrangement links TRBV4-2 to TRBJ2-7, with 10 bases aligning to TRBD2. Germline-derived CDR1 and CDR2 are LGHNA and YNFKEQ. The CDR3 consists of 17 residues. J lost 1 base, V lost 3 bases, and 9 bases had no gene match. CDR3: CASSQTTGTSASYEQYF. The CDR3 nucleotides are TGTGCCAGCAGCCAGACGACGGGGACTAGCGCTTCCTACGAGCAGTACTTC.

Points on this clone: At one end the junction does not follow the germline gene, possibly because of a read error. The chain links TRBV5-1 to TRBJ2-3; the D gene is possibly TRBD2 (5 bases). The CDR3 spans 13 residues. CDR1 SGHRS and CDR2 YFSETQ come from the germline V gene. The CDR3 nucleotides are TGTGCCAGCAGCTTGCGGGTTTCAGATACGCAGTATTTT. This sequence encodes CASSLRVSDTQYF.

The chain has TRBV5-6 and TRBJ2-7; 10 nucleotides match TRBD1. This CDR3 comprises 14 residues. The V gene end was trimmed by 3 bases and the J gene end by 3 bases; junction bases not matched to a gene: 3. Germline V gives CDR1 SGHDT, CDR2 YYEEEE. Here the CDR3 DNA reads TGTGCCAGCAGCTCCGACAGGGGGCTCTACGAGCAGTACTTC. Protein product: CASSSDRGLYEQYF. The variable domain in full, with the rest retrieved from reference TRBV5-6 and TRBJ2-7, is DAGVTQSPTHLIKTRGQQVTLRCSPKSGHDTVSWYQQALGQGPQFIFQYYEEEERQRGNFPDRFSGHQFPNYSSELNVNALLLGDSALYLCASSSDRGLYEQYFGPGTRLTVT.

The gene calls are TRBV7-9 and TRBJ2-5; D call uncertain. Germline V CDR1 and CDR2: SEHNR, FQNEAQ (reference sequence). The CDR3 consists of 14 residues. Trimming removed 2 bases at V and 0 bases at J, with 7 bases between. CDR3: CASSLIGYQETQYF. In DNA, the CDR3 is TGTGCCAGCAGCTTAATCGGATACCAAGAGACCCAGTACTTC.

This clone was counted a single time. This sequence joins TRBV2 and TRBJ2-1; 11 nucleotides line up with TRBD2. Germline loops: CDR1 SNHLY, CDR2 FYNNEI. J lost 4 bases, V lost 6 bases, and 8 bases had no gene match. CDR3 length: 16 amino acids. The CDR3: CASRDSSGRLYNEQFF. The CDR3 nucleotides read TGTGCCAGCAGGGACTCTAGCGGGAGGTTGTACAATGAGCAGTTCTTC.

This chain uses TRBV30 with TRBJ1-4, with 8 bases matching TRBD1. The CDR3 has 12 residues. Germline V gene data show CDR1 as GTSNPN and CDR2 as SVGIG (reference sequence). Trimming at V came to 4 bases and at J to 12 bases, leaving 7 bases not matched to a gene. CDR3 loop: CAWNLDRGELFF. The CDR3 DNA follows: TGTGCCTGGAATTTAGACAGGGGAGAACTGTTTTTT.

The chain combines TRBV10-1 with TRBJ2-6; perhaps TRBD2 as D (6 bases). The CDR3 spans 16 residues. The germline gives CDR1 WNHNN, CDR2 SYGVQD (reference sequence). V shed 5 bases and J shed 0 bases, with 11 bases lying between them. The CDR3 region is CASSTGGISGANVLTF. The CDR3 DNA sequence: TGCGCCAGCAGTACGGGCGGGATCTCTGGGGCCAACGTCCTGACTTTC.

A note on this clone: The same CDR3 arises from other DNA sequences in this sample as well. Here the CDR3 reads CASSVGRGSYNEQFF. The CDR3 nucleotides read TGTGCCAGCAGCGTAGGTAGGGGGTCATACAATGAGCAGTTCTTC. This chain connects TRBV9 to TRBJ2-1; D might be TRBD1 (6 bases). Trimming pared 0 bases from V and 4 bases from J, leaving 11 bases between. The germline V gene encodes CDR1 SGDLS and CDR2 YYNGEE. This CDR3 is built from 15 residues.

This clone has more than one count but fewer than ten. The rearrangement links TRBV5-1 to TRBJ2-1; 11 bases map to TRBD2. CDR3 length: 14 residues. Unmatched junction bases numbered 2, after V lost 2 bases and J lost 7 bases. CDR1 SGHRS and CDR2 YFSETQ come from the germline V gene. CDR3 nucleotides: TGCGCCAGCAGCTTTACTAGCGGGAGTAATGAGCAGTTCTTC. Residues: CASSFTSGSNEQFF.

This chain connects TRBV23-1 to TRBJ2-7; 10 nucleotides agree with TRBD1. TRBV23-1 is recorded as an ORF, its role being uncertain. V gave up 1 base and J gave up 5 bases; unmatched junction bases: 8. The CDR3 has 16 amino acids. The CDR3 DNA is TGCGCCAGCAGTCAATTCCGGGACAGGGGAGTCGACGAGCAGTACTTC. It is translated as CASSQFRDRGVDEQYF.

The chain is built from TRBV10-1 and TRBJ1-1; D call uncertain. Germline CDR1 is WNHNN and CDR2 is SYGVQD (reference sequence). The CDR3 has 14 residues. Trimming shortened V by 0 bases and J by 3 bases, and 8 bases separated the two germline ends. The CDR3, as DNA: TGCGCCAGCAGTGAGTCCCCAATGCACACTGAAGCTTTCTTT. It translates to CASSESPMHTEAFF.

The chain employs TRBV7-9 and TRBJ2-2; 7 bases are a match to TRBD2. After removal of 5 bases from V and 6 bases from J, the junction contained 6 bases not matched to a gene. This CDR3 region has 14 residues. Germline V CDR1 and CDR2: SEHNR, FQNEAQ (reference sequence). The CDR3 DNA reads TGTGCCAGCAGCACGGGACTAATCCCCGGGGAGCTGTTTTTT. The encoded protein is CASSTGLIPGELFF. The entire variable domain, with the rest obtained from reference TRBV7-9 and TRBJ2-2, is as follows: DTGVSQNPRHKITKRGQNVTFRCDPISEHNRLYWYRQTLGQGPEFLTYFQNEAQLEKSRLLSDRFSAERPKGSFSTLEIQRTEQGDSAMYLCASSTGLIPGELFFGEGSRLTVL.

This rearrangement joins TRBV7-8 to TRBJ2-3; D might be TRBD2 (5 bases). In germline, CDR1 is SGHVS, CDR2 FQNEAQ. This CDR3 contains 17 residues. The ends were cut back, 5 bases at V and 1 base at J, with 19 bases in the middle. The CDR3 loop is CASSPRTVRVGTDTQYF. The CDR3 nucleotides are TGTGCCAGCAGCCCCCGGACTGTCCGGGTTGGCACAGATACGCAGTATTTT.

This clone was seen just once. V gene TRBV7-8 combines with J gene TRBJ2-7; 8 bases match TRBD2. Germline V gene data show CDR1 as SGHVS and CDR2 as FQNEAQ. With V trimmed by 4 bases and J by 4 bases, 12 bases remained unmatched. The CDR3 runs to 16 residues. The CDR3 DNA reads as TGTGCCAGCAGCTCTCATAGCGGGACGGTCGATTACGAGCAGTACTTC. It codes for CASSSHSGTVDYEQYF. The full variable domain, rest sourced from reference TRBV7-8 and TRBJ2-7, is GAGVSQSPRYKVAKRGQDVALRCDPISGHVSLFWYQQALGQGPEFLTYFQNEAQLDKSGLPSDRFFAERPEGSVSTLKIQRTQQEDSAVYLCASSSHSGTVDYEQYFGPGTRLTVT.

V and J are TRBV19 and TRBJ2-1; 9 bases fit TRBD2. V was clipped by 3 bases and J by 13 bases; unmatched bases: 10. CDR1 is LNHDA and CDR2 is SQIVND in the germline V gene (reference sequence). This CDR3 region has 14 residues. CDR3 residues: CASSIQAGGAAQFF. The CDR3 nucleotides read TGTGCCAGTAGTATCCAAGCGGGAGGAGCAGCCCAGTTCTTC.

The J gene is TRBJ2-2, the V gene TRBV7-2; possible D gene TRBD1, 5 bases. V gave up 5 bases and J gave up 3 bases, with 10 bases separating them. Germline CDR1 and CDR2: SGHTA and FQGNSA. The CDR3 runs to 14 residues. CDR3 in amino acids: CASSLGHYTGELFF. As DNA, the CDR3 is TGTGCCAGCAGCCTCGGACACTACACCGGGGAGCTGTTTTTT.

CDR3 sequence reads: CASSQRQGENIQYF. DNA of the CDR3: TGTGCCAGCAGCCAAAGACAGGGAGAAAACATTCAGTACTTC. V usage is TRBV4-2 and J usage is TRBJ2-4, with TRBD1 matching 7 bases. CDR3 size: 14 residues. Trimming at V came to 2 bases and at J to 5 bases, leaving 3 bases not matched to a gene. CDR1 LGHNA and CDR2 YNFKEQ come from the germline V gene.

This clone has only one observation. The J gene is TRBJ2-4, the V gene TRBV10-2; 7 bases are a match to TRBD1. The germline CDR1 and CDR2 sequences are WSHSY and SAAADI. The CDR3 sequence is 14 residues long. J gave up 3 bases and V 5 bases, and 4 bases lay outside the gene matches. The CDR3 DNA is TGCGCCAGCAGTTTCGACAGGGTCAAAAACATTCAGTACTTC. Translation gives CASSFDRVKNIQYF.

In the case of this clone: The same CDR3 also results from other DNA sequences found in this sample. The chain uses TRBV28 and TRBJ2-7, with TRBD2 matching over 7 bases. CDR3 length equals 14 residues. In germline, CDR1 is MDHEN, CDR2 SYDVKM. Unmatched junction bases numbered 4, after V lost 3 bases and J lost 2 bases. In DNA form, the CDR3 reads TGTGCCAGCAGTTTTGGTGGGAGGGCCTACGAGCAGTACTTC. Translated, it gives CASSFGGRAYEQYF.

This chain joins TRBV9 and TRBJ1-2, with D possibly matching TRBD1 (6 bases). Germline lookup yields CDR1 SGDLS and CDR2 YYNGEE. This CDR3 spans 14 amino acids. V was clipped by 0 bases and J by 4 bases, with 10 bases between them. CDR3 sequence (DNA): TGTGCCAGCAGCGTAGAGGGGGAAAGCTATGGCTACACCTTC. Residues: CASSVEGESYGYTF.